This TCR beta chain was recovered during a study of OX40 agonist ivuxolimab in advanced cancers. Whole-study results and caveats: At 0.1 to 3.0 mg/kg and by week 6, CD4+ and CD8+ T cells in the blood had expanded clonally.

The table came from immunoSEQ multiplex PCR; TCRdb's copy has only in-frame clones and leaves some out. The sample consists of around 56,000 clones, roughly 90% of them appearing once. This clone has just one count. Its antigen is still unknown. The study sampled blood at baseline, cycle 4 day 1, and cycle 7 day 1. This sequence originates from an adult with an advanced solid tumor such as melanoma, head and neck, liver or kidney cancer. The specimen was CD4+ or CD8+ T cells sorted from blood, collected in a trial of the OX40 agonist ivuxolimab.

CDR3 amino acids: CASSLGQLTDTQYF. The CDR3 bases are TGCGCCAGCAGCTTGGGACAGCTCACAGATACGCAGTATTTT. This chain joins TRBV5-1 and TRBJ2-3; tentatively, D is TRBD1 (5 bases). V was cut by 0 bases and J by 2 bases, with 7 bases left in between. Germline V gives CDR1 SGHRS, CDR2 YFSETQ. The CDR3 totals 14 residues.